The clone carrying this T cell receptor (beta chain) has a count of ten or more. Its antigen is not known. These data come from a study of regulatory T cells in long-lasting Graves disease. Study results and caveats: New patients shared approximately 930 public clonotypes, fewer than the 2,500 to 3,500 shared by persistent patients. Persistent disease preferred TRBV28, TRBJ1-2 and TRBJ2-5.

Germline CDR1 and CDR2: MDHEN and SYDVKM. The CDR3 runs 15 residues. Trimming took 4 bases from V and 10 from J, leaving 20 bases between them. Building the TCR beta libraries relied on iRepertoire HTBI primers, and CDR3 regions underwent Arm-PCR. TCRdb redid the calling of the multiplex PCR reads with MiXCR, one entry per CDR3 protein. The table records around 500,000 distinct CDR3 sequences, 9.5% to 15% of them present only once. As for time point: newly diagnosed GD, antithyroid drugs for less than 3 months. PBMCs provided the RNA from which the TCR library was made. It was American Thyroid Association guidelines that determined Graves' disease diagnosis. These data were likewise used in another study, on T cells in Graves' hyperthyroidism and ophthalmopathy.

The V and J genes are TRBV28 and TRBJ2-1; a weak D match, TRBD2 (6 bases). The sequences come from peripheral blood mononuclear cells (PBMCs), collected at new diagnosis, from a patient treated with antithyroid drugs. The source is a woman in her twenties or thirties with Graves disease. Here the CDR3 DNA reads TGTGCCAGCAGTTATAGCGGAAGGGCTCTTCAAGAGCAGTTCTTC. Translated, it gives CASSYSGRALQEQFF.